The present TCR beta chain was sequenced within a study of control samples from healthy donors and cancer patients. Assay used: immunoSEQ multiplex PCR; TCRdb lists only in-frame clones, some missing. The sample has 150,000 or so clones, about 93% seen once. The germline V and J ends were trimmed by 3 bases and 2 bases, with 7 bases remaining between them. CDR1 is MNHEY, CDR2 SMNVEV, per germline (reference sequence). The CDR3 runs 14 residues. The material sequenced was blood. The clonotype comes from a woman aged 55-70 years in good health. J is TRBJ2-2 and V is TRBV27; D call uncertain. The CDR3 sequence: CASSFRPNTGELFF. CDR3 nucleotide sequence: TGTGCCAGCAGTTTTAGGCCTAACACCGGGGAGCTGTTTTTT.